The clone carrying this T cell receptor (beta chain) was seen a few times. Its antigen is unknown. This record comes from a study of T cells after posttransplantation cyclophosphamide. Sequencing used immunoSEQ multiplex PCR; TCRdb keeps in-frame clones, though not all of them. The repertoire consists of approximately 30,000 clones, none detected only once. Study-level findings and limits: TRB overlap between skin or GI tissue T cells and blood was limited.

Sequencing input: PBMCs. The sequence came from a woman between 50 and 59 years old in good health and a related stem cell transplant donor.

CDR3 DNA: TGTGCCAGCAGTGGAGGGACAGTAAGCGTCTACGAGCAGTACTTC. Amino acid sequence: CASSGGTVSVYEQYF. The chain has TRBV12-3 or TRBV12-4 and TRBJ2-7; TRBD1 is a possible D gene (7 bases). V shed 5 bases and J shed 3 bases, with 17 bases lying between them. The CDR3 length is 15 residues.